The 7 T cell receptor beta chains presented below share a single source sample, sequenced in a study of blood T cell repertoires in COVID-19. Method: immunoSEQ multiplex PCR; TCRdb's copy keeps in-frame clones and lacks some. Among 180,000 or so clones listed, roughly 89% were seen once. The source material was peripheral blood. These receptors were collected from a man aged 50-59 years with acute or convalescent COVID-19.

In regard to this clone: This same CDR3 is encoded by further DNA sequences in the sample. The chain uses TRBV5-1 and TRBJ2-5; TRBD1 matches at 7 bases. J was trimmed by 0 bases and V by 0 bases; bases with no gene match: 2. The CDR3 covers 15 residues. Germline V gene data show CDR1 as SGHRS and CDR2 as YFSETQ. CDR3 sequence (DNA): TGCGCCAGCAGCTTGGGACAGGGCTACCAAGAGACCCAGTACTTC. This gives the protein CASSLGQGYQETQYF.

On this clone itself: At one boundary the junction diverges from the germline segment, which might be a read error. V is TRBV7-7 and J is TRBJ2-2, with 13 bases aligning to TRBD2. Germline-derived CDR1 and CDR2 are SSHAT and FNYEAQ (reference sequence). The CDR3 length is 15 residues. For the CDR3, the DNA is TGTGCTAGCAGTCCCGGGACTAGCGGGATCGGGGAGCTGTTTTTT. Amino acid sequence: CASSPGTSGIGELFF.

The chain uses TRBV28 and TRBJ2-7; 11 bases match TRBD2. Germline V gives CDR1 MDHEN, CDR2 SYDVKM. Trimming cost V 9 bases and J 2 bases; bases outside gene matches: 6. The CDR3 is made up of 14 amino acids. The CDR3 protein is CASLLAGVPYEQYF. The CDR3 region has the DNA TGTGCCAGTTTACTAGCGGGAGTACCCTACGAGCAGTACTTC.

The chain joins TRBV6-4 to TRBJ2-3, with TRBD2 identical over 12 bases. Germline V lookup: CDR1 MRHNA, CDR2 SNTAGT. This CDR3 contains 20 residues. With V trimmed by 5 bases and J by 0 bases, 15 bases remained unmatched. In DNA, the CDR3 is TGTGCCAGCAGTCGGGAGCCGAGACTAGCGGGAGTTTCTAGCACAGATACGCAGTATTTT. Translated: CASSREPRLAGVSSTDTQYF.

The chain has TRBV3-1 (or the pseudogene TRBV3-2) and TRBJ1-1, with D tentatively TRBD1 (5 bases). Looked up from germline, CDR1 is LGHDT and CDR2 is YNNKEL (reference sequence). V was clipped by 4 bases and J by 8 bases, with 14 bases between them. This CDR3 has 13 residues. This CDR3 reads CASSPRGQGEAFF. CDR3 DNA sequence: TGTGCCAGCAGCCCGCGTGGTCAGGGCGAAGCTTTCTTT.

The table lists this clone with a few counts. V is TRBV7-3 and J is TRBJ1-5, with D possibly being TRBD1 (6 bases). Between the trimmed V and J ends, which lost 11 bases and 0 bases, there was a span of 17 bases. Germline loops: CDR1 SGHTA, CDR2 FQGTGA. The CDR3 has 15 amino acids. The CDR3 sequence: CAVQKLGHSNQPQHF. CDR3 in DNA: TGTGCCGTCCAAAAGCTGGGACATAGCAATCAGCCCCAGCATTTT.

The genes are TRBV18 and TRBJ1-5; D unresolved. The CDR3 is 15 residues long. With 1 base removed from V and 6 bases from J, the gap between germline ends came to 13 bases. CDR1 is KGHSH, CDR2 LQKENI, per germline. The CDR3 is CASSPQPSGGQPQHF. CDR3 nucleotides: TGTGCCAGCTCACCACAGCCGTCCGGAGGTCAGCCCCAGCATTTT. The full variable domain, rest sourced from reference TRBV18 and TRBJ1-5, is NAGVMQNPRHLVRRRGQEARLRCSPMKGHSHVYWYRQLPEEGLKFMVYLQKENIIDESGMPKERFSAEFPKEGPSILRIQQVVRGDSAAYFCASSPQPSGGQPQHFGDGTRLSIL.